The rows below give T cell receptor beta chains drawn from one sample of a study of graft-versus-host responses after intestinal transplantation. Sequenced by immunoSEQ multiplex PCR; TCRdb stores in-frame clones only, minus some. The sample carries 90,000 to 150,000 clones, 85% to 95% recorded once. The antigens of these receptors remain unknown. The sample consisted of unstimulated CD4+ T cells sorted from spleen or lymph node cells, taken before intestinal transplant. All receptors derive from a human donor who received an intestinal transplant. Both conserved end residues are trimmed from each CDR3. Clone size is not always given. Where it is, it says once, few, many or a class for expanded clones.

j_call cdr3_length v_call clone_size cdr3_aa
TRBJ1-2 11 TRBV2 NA ASSPGQFYGYT
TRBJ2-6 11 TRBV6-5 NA ASTGNWANVLT
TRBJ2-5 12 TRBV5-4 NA ASAPGGGGETQY
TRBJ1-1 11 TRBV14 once ASSQELGTEAF
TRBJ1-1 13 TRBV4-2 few ASSQARLMNTEAF
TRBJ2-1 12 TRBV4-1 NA ASSQVDQYNEQF
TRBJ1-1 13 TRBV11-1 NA ASSPTTGSVTEAF
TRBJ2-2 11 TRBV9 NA ASSSHATGELF
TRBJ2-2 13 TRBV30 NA AWSVAATYTGELF
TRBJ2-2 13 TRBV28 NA ASSRADLNTGELF
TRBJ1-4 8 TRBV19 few ASKKEKLF
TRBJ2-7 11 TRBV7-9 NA ASSLFGQYEQY
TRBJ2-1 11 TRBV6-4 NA ASRKHQGNEQF
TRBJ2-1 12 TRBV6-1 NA ASSRGGRPSEQF
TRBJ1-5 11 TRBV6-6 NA ASSYGGNQPQH
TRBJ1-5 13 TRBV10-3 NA AISEDLYSNQPQH
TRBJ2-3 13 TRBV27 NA ASSLIRGALDTQY
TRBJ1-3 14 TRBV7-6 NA ASSGPTRDSRNTIY
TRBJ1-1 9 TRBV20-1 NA SARVDSEAF
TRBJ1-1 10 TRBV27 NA ATWDGGTEAF
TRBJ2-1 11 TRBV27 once ASSSVLNPGQF
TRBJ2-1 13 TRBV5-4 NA ASSLAGTVYNEQF
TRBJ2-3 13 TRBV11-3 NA ASSFRPGPTDTQY
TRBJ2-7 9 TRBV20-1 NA SARGRGEQY
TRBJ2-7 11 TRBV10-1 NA ASSEAGTSEQY
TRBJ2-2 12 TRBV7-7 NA ASSSLDTRGELF
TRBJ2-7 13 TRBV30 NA AWSAPPAGGNEQY
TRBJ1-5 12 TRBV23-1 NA ASSHNRGNQPQH
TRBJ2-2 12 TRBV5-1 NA ASSGGPGAGELF
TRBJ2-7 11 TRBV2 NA ASVSGATYEQY
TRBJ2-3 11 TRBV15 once ATRLAGGDTQY
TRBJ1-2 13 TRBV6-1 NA ASSDTPTDYYGYT
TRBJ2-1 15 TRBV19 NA ASTPREVAGGYNEQF
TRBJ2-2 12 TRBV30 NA AWSPGLANGELF
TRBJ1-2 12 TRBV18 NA ASSPTGGWVGYT
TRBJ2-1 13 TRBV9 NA ASSVGPGVGSEQF
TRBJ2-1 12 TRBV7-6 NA ASSSRQGGNEQF
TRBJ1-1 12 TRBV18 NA ASSPSGGNTEAF
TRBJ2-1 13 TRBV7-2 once ASSSLAGVLVEQF
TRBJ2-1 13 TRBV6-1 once ASSTGTVALNEQF
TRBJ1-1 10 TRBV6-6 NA ASRYQNTEAF
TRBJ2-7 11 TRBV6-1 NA ASSAGTSYEQY
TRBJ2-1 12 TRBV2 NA AKAGTSEYNEQF
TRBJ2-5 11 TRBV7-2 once ASSLVGRRTQY
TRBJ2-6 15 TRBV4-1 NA ASSRGIPSFGANVLT
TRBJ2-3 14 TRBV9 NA ASSAVSGRASDTQY
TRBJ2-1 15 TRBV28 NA ASSIETGTSVDNEQF
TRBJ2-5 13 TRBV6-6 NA ASSYSSPAGETQY
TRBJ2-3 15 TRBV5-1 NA ASTPYFWGGFTDTQY
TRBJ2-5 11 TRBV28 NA ASRAPGKETQY
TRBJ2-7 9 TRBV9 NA ASGGVGEQY
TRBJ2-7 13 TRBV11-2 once ASSTRTGGDYEQY
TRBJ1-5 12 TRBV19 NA ASSLRSSNQPQH